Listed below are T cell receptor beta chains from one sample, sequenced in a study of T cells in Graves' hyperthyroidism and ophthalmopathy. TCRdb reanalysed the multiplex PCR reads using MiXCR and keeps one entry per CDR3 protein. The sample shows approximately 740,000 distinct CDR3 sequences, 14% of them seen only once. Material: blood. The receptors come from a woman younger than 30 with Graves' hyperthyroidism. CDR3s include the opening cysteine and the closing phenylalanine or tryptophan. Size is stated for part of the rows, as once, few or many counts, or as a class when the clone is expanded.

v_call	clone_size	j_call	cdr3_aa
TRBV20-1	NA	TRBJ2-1	CSARAPPGLVLNEQFF
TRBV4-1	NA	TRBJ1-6	CASSQDTGWYNSLLHF
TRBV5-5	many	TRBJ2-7	CASSFLRDVEQYF
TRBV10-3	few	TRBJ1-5	CAISQGVGNQPQHF
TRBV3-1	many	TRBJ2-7	CASSSTTTYEQYF
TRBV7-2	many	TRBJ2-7	CASSPTLSAHSYEQYF
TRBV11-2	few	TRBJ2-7	CASSAATYEQYF
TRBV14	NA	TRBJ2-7	CASSQVGFGGEQYF
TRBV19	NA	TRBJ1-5	CASSIREGGQPQHF
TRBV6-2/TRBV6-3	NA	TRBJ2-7	CASSYRGWGYEQYF